This T cell receptor (beta chain) emerged from a study of cytomegalovirus exposure and HLA in healthy donors. With 60 Vbeta and 13 Jbeta primers, the PCR was carried out. Measured with immunoSEQ multiplex PCR; TCRdb has only the in-frame clones, and not every one. The repertoire holds about 220,000 clones, with over 80% as singletons. This clone was counted once. Its antigen is not known. Trimming cost V 3 bases and J 5 bases; bases outside gene matches: 8. The CDR3 is 14 amino acids. Germline V gene data show CDR1 as SGHDT and CDR2 as YYEEEE. Study-level points and caveats: The presence/absence work took it that sequencing depth was about the same across donors. Among donors in an Asian-associated ancestry cluster, a later analysis reportedly found fewer N-insertions than the roughly 700-donor mean.

The sequence derives from a boy younger than 10 in good health and CMV-seronegative. This rearrangement joins TRBV5-6 to TRBJ2-7; TRBD1 agrees at 7 bases. Sequencing was performed on PBMCs. The CDR3 reads CASSYKGARNEQYF. In nucleotides, the CDR3 is TGTGCCAGCAGCTATAAGGGGGCGAGAAACGAGCAGTACTTC.